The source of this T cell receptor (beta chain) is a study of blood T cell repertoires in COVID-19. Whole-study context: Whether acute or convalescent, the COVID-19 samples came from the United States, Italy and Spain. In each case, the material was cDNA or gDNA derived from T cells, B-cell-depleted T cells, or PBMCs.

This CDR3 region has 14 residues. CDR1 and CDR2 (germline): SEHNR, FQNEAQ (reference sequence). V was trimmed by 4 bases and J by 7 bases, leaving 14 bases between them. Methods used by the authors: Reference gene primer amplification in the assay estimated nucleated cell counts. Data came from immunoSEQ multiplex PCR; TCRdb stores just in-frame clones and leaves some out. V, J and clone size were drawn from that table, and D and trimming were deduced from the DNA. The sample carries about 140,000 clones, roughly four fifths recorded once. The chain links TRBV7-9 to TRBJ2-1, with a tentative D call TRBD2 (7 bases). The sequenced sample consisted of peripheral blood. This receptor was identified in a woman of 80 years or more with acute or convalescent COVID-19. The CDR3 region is CASSYPGGWNEQFF. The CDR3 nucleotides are TGTGCCAGCAGCTACCCGGGGGGCTGGAATGAGCAGTTCTTC.